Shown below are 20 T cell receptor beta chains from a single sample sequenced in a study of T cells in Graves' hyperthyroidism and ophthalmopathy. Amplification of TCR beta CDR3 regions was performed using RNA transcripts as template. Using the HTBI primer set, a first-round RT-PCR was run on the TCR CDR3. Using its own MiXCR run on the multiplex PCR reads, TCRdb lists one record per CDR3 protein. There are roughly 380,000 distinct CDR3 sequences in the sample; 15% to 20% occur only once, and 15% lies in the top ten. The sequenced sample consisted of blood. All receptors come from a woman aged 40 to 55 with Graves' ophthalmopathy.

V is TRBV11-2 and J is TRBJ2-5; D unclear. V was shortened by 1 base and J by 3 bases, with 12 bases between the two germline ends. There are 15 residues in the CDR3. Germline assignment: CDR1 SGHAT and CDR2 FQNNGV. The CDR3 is CASSLGGIPEETQYF. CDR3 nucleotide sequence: TGTGCCAGCAGCTTAGGAGGTATCCCCGAAGAGACCCAGTACTTC. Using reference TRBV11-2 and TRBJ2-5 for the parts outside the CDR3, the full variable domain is EAGVAQSPRYKIIEKRQSVAFWCNPISGHATLYWYQQILGQGPKLLIQFQNNGVVDDSQLPKDRFSAERLKGVDSTLKIQPAKLEDSAVYLCASSLGGIPEETQYFGPGTRLLVL.

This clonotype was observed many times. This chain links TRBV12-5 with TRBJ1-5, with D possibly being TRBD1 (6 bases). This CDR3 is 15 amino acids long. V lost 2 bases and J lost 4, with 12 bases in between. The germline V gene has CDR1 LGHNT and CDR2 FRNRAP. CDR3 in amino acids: CASGLSGGPNQPQHF. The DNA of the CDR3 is TGTGCTAGTGGTTTGTCTGGGGGCCCAAATCAGCCCCAGCATTTT.

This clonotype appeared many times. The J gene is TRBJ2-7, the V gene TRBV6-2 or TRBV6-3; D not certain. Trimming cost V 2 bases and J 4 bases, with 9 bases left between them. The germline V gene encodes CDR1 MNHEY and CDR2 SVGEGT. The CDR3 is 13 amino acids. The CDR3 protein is CASSYTPGYEQYF. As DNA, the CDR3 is TGTGCCAGCAGTTACACGCCCGGGTACGAGCAGTACTTC.

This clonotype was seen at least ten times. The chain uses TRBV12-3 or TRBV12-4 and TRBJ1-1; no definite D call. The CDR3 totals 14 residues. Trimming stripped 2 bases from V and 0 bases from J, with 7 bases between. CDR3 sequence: CASSLSDMNTEAFF. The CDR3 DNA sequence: TGTGCCAGCAGTTTATCAGACATGAACACTGAAGCTTTCTTT.

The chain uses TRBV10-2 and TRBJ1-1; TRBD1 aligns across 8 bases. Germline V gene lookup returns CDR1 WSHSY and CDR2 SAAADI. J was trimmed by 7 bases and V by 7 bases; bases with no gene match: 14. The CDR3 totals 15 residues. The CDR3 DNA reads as TGCGCCAGCATGACTTTCGGGACAGGAGCCAGTGAAGCTTTCTTT. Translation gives CASMTFGTGASEAFF.

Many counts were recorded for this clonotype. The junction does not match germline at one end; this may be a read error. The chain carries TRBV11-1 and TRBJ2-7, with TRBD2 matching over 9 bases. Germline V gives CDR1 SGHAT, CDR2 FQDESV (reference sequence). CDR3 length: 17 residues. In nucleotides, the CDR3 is TGTGCCAGCAGCCCTAACCTCCCGACTAGCGGCTCCTACGGGCAGTACTTC. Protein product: CASSPNLPTSGSYGQYF.

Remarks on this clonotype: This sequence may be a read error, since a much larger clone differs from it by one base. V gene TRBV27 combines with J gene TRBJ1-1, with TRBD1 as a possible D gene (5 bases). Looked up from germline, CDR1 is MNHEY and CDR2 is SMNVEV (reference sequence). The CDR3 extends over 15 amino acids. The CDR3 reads CTSSLVGGPNTEAFF. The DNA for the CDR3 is TGTACCAGCAGTTTAGTGGGGGGACCCAACACTGAAGCTTTCTTT.

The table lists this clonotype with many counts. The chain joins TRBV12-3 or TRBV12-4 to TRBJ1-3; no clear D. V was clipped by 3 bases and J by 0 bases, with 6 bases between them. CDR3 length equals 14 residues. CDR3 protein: CASSFGPSGNTIYF. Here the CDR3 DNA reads TGTGCCAGCAGTTTCGGCCCCTCTGGAAACACCATATATTTT.

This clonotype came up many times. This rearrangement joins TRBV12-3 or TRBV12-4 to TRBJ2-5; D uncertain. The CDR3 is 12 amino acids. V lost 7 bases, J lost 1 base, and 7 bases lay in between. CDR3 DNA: TGTGCCAGCATGGCTACCCAAGAGACCCAGTACTTC. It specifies CASMATQETQYF.

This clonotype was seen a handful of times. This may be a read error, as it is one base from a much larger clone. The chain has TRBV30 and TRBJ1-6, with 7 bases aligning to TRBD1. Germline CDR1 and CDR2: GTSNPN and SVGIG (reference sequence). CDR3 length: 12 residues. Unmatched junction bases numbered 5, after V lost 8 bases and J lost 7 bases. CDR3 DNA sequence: TGTGCCCGGGGACAGTCAAATTCACCCCTCCACTTT. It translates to CARGQSNSPLHF.

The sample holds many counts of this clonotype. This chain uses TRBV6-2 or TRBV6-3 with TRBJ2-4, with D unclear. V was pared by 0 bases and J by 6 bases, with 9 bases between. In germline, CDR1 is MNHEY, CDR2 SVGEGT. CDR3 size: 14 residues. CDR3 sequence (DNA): TGTGCCAGCAGTTACTCCGGTGGAAGAAACATTCAGTACTTC. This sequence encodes CASSYSGGRNIQYF.

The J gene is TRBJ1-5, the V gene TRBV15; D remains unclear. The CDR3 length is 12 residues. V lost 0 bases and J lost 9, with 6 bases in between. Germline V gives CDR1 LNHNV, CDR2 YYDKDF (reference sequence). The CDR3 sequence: CATSRELGPQHF. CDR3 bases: TGTGCCACCAGCAGAGAGCTAGGGCCCCAGCATTTT.

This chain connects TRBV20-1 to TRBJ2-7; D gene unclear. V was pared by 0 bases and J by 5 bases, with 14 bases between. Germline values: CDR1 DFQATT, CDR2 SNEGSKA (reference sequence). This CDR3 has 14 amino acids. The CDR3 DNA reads TGCAGTGCTAGAGATCAGGAAGGGTACCACGAGCAGTACTTC. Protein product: CSARDQEGYHEQYF.

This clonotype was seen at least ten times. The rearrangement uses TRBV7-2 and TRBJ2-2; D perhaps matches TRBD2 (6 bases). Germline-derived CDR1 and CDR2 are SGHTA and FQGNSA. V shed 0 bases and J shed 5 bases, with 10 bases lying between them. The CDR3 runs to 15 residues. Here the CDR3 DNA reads TGTGCCAGCAGCTTAGCGGGAGGAAAAACCGGGGAGCTGTTTTTT. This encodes CASSLAGGKTGELFF.

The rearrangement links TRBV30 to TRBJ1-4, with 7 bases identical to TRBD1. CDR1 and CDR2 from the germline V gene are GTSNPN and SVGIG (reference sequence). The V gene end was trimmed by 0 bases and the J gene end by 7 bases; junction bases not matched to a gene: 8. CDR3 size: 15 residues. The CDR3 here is CAWSVQQGLAEKLFF. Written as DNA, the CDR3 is TGTGCCTGGAGTGTTCAACAGGGGTTGGCTGAAAAACTGTTTTTT.

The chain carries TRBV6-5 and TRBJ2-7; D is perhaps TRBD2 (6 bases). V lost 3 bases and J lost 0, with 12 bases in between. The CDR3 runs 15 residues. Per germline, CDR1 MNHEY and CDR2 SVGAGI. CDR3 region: CASSYSAGNSYEQYF. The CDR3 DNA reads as TGTGCCAGCAGTTATTCAGCGGGTAACTCCTACGAGCAGTACTTC.

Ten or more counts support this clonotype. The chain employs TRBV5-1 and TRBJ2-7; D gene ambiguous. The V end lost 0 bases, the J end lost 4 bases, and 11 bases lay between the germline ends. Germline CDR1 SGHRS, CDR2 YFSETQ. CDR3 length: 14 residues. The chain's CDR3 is CASSLDGWRYEQYF. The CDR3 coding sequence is TGCGCCAGCAGCTTGGACGGGTGGCGTTACGAGCAGTACTTC.

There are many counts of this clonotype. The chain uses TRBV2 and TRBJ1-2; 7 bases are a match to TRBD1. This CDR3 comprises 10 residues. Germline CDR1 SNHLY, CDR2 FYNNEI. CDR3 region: CAAGGSGYTF. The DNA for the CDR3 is TGTGCAGCAGGGGGTAGTGGCTACACCTTC.

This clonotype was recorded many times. In DNA form, the CDR3 reads TGTGCCAGCAGTTCAATCTGGGGACAGGGTTCGGGCGAGCAGTACTTC. Protein product: CASSSIWGQGSGEQYF. V usage is TRBV28 and J usage is TRBJ2-7, with 9 bases that match TRBD1. Trimming took 4 bases from V and 6 from J; bases not matched to a gene: 13. The germline V gene has CDR1 MDHEN and CDR2 SYDVKM. CDR3 length equals 16 residues. Looking up the rest from reference TRBV28 and TRBJ2-7 gives the full variable domain: DVKVTQSSRYLVKRTGEKVFLECVQDMDHENMFWYRQDPGLGLRLIYFSYDVKMKEKGDIPEGYSVSREKKERFSLILESASTNQTSMYLCASSSIWGQGSGEQYFGPGTRLTVT.

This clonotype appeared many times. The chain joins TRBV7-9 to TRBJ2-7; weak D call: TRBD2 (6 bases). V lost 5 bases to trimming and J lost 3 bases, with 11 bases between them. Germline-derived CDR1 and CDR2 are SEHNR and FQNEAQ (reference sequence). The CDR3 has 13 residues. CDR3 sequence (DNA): TGTGCCAGCAGCGGGGGGTACTACTACGAGCAGTACTTC. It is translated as CASSGGYYYEQYF.